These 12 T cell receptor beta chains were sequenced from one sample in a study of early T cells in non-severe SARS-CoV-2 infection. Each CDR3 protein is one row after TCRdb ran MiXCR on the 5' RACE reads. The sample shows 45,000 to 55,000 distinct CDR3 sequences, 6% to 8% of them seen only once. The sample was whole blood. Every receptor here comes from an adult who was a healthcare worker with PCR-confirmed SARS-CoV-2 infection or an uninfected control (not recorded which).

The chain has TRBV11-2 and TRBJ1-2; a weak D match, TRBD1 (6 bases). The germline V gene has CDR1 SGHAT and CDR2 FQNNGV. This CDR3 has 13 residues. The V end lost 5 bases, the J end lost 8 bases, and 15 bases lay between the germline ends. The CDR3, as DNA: TGTGCCAGCAGCCCCCCTACAGGGATCGGCTACACCTTC. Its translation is CASSPPTGIGYTF.

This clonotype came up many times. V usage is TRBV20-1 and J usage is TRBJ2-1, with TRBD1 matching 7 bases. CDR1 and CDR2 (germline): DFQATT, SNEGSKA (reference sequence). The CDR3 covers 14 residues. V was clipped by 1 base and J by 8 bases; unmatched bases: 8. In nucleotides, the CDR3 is TGCAGTGCTAGAGTCCAGGGGGAAGGCTATGAGCAGTTCTTC. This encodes CSARVQGEGYEQFF.

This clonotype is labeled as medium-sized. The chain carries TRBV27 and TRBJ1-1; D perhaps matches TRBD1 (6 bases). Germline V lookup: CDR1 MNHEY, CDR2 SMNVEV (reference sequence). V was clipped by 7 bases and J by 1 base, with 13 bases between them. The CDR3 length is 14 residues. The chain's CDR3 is CASNYRDSNTEAFF. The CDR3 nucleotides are TGTGCCAGCAATTACAGGGATTCGAACACTGAAGCTTTCTTT.

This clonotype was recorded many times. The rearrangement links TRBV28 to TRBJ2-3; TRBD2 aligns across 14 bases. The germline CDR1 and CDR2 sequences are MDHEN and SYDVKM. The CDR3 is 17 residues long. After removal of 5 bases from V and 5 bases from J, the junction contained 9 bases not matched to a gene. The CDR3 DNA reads TGTGCCAGCAGTGCGACGGGACTAGCGGGGGTGGAAGATACGCAGTATTTT. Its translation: CASSATGLAGVEDTQYF.

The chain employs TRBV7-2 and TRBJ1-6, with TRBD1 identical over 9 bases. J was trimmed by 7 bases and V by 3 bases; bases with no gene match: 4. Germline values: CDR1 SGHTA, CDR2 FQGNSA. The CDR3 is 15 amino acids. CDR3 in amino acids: CASSFGQGTNSPLHF. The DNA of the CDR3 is TGTGCCAGCAGCTTTGGACAGGGGACGAATTCACCCCTCCACTTT.

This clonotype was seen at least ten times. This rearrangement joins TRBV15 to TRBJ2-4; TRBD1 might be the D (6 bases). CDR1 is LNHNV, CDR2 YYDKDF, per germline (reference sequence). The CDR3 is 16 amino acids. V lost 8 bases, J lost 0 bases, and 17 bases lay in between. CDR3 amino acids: CATEDRPYLAKNIQYF. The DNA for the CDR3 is TGTGCCACCGAGGACAGACCGTATCTAGCCAAAAACATTCAGTACTTC. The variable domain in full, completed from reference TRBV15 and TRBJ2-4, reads DAMVIQNPRYQVTQFGKPVTLSCSQTLNHNVMYWYQQKSSQAPKLLFHYYDKDFNNEADTPDNFQSRRPNTSFCFLDIRSPGLGDTAMYLCATEDRPYLAKNIQYFGAGTRLSVL.

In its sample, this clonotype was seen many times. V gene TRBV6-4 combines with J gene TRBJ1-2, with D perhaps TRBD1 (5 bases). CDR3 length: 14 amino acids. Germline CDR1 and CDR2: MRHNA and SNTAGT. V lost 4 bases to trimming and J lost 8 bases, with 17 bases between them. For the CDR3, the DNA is TGTGCCAGCAGTGCCGGGACCGCCCTGGGGGGCTACACCTTC. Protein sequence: CASSAGTALGGYTF.

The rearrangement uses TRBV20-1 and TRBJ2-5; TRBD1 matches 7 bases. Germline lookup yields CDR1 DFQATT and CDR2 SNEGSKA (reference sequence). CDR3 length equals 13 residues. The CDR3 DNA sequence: TGCAGGAGACCGGGACAGCCCCAAGAGACCCAGTACTTC. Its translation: CRRPGQPQETQYF.

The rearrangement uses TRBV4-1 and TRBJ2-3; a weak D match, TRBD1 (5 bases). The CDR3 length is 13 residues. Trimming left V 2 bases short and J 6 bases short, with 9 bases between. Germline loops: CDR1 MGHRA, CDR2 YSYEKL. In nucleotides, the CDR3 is TGCGCCAGCAGCCAACCCAACAGGGATACGCAGTATTTT. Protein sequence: CASSQPNRDTQYF.

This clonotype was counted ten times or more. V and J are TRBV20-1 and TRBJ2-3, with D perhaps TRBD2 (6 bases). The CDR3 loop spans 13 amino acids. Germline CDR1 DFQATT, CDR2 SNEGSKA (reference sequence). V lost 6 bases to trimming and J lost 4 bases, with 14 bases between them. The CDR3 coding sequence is TGCAGTGCCCTCACTAGCAATTCAGATACGCAGTATTTT. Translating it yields CSALTSNSDTQYF.

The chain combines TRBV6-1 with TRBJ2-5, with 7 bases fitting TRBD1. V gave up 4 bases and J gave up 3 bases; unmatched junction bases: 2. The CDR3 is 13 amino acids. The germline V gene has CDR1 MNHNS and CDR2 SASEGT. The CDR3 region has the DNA TGTGCCAGCAGTGGGGACAGAAAAGAGACCCAGTACTTC. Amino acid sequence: CASSGDRKETQYF.

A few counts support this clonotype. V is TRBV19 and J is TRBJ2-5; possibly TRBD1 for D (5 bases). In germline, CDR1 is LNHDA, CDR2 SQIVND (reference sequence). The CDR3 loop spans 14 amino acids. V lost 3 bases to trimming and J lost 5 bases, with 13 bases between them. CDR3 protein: CASSIGRALETQYF. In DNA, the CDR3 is TGTGCCAGTAGTATCGGCAGGGCTCTGGAGACCCAGTACTTC.